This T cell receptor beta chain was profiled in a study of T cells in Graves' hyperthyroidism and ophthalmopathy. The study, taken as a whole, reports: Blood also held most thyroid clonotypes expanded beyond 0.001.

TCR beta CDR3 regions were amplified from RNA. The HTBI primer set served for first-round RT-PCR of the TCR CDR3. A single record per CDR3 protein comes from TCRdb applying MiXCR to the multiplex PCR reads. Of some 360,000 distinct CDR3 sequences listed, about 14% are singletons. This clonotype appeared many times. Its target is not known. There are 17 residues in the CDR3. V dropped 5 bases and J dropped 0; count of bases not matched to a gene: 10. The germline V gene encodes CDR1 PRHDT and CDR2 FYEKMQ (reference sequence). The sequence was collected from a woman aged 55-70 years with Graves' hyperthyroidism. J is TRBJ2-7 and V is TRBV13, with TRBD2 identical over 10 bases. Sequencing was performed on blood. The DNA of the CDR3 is TGTGCCAGCAGCACCGAAGGACTAGCGGCCAGCTCCTACGAGCAGTACTTC. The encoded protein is CASSTEGLAASSYEQYF. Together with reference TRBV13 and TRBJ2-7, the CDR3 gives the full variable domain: AAGVIQSPRHLIKEKRETATLKCYPIPRHDTVYWYQQGPGQDPQFLISFYEKMQSDKGSIPDRFSAQQFSDYHSELNMSSLELGDSALYFCASSTEGLAASSYEQYFGPGTRLTVT.